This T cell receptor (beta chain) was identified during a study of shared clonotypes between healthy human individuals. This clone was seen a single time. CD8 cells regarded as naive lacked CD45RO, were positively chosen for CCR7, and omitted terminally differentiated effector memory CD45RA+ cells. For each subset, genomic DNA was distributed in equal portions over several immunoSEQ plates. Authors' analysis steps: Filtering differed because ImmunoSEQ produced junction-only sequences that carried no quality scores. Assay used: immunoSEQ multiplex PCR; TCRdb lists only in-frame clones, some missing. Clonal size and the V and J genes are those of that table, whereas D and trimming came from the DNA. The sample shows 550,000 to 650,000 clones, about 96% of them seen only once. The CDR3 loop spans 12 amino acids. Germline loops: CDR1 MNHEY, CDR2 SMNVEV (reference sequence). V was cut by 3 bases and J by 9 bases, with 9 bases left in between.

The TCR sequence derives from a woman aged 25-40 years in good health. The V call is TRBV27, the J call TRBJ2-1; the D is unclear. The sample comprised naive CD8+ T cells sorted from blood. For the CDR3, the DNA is TGTGCCAGCAGTTTTGGTCTCAGTGAGCAGTTCTTC. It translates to CASSFGLSEQFF.